A selection of T cell receptor beta chains follows, all from one sample in a study of blood T cells in healthy people across ages. TCRdb reprocessed the 5' RACE reads with MiXCR, giving one entry per CDR3 protein. This sample carries 650,000 to 800,000 distinct CDR3 sequences, over 40% of them seen once, and the ten largest clones take approximately 13%. The sample consisted of blood. These receptors were taken from a woman of 80 years or more in good health. Both conserved end residues are part of each CDR3. A D gene is named only where the DNA matches it firmly. Not all rows give a size; the values are once, few, many and, for expanded clones, a class.

D gene: TRBD1
clone size: .
V gene: TRBV10-3
J gene: TRBJ1-5
CDR3 protein: CAISESDRASNNQPQHF
CDR3 DNA: TGTGCCATCAGTGAGTCGGACAGGGCGTCAAACAATCAGCCCCAGCATTTT

D gene: .
clone size: few
V gene: TRBV7-8
J gene: TRBJ2-3
CDR3 protein: CASSLGLGRDTQYF
CDR3 DNA: TGTGCCAGCAGCTTGGGGTTGGGGAGGGATACGCAGTATTTT

D gene: TRBD1
clone size: .
V gene: TRBV3-1
J gene: TRBJ2-7
CDR3 protein: CASSPETGVHEQYF
CDR3 DNA: TGTGCCAGCAGCCCCGAAACAGGGGTCCACGAGCAGTACTTC

D gene: .
clone size: .
V gene: TRBV5-5
J gene: TRBJ1-2
CDR3 protein: CASSDQPNYGYTF
CDR3 DNA: TGTGCCAGCAGCGATCAGCCTAACTATGGCTACACCTTC

D gene: TRBD2
clone size: .
V gene: TRBV9
J gene: TRBJ2-2
CDR3 protein: CASSPEAGGGNGELFF
CDR3 DNA: TGTGCCAGCAGCCCCGAAGCGGGAGGGGGAAACGGGGAGCTGTTTTTT

D gene: .
clone size: many
V gene: TRBV15
J gene: TRBJ2-5
CDR3 protein: CATSRSRVKVEETQYF
CDR3 DNA: TGTGCCACCAGCAGGTCTAGGGTGAAGGTTGAGGAGACCCAGTACTTC

D gene: .
clone size: .
V gene: TRBV6-6
J gene: TRBJ1-4
CDR3 protein: CASRRGEDEKLFF
CDR3 DNA: TGTGCCAGCAGGAGAGGGGAGGATGAAAAACTGTTTTTT

D gene: TRBD1
clone size: .
V gene: TRBV19
J gene: TRBJ1-6
CDR3 protein: CATKGTGVSPLHF
CDR3 DNA: TGTGCCACTAAGGGGACAGGGGTTTCACCCCTCCACTTT

D gene: .
clone size: .
V gene: TRBV2
J gene: TRBJ2-3
CDR3 protein: CASSEAPEDTQYF
CDR3 DNA: TGTGCCAGCAGTGAAGCCCCGGAAGATACGCAGTATTTT

D gene: TRBD2
clone size: .
V gene: TRBV29-1
J gene: TRBJ2-2
CDR3 protein: CSVEGEGSNTGELFF
CDR3 DNA: TGCAGCGTTGAGGGGGAGGGCTCGAACACCGGGGAGCTGTTTTTT

D gene: .
clone size: .
V gene: TRBV20-1
J gene: TRBJ1-5
CDR3 protein: CSAPGAHQPQHF
CDR3 DNA: TGCAGTGCTCCGGGGGCTCATCAGCCCCAGCATTTT

D gene: TRBD2
clone size: .
V gene: TRBV5-1
J gene: TRBJ2-7
CDR3 protein: CASSPSPLAGGRYEQYF
CDR3 DNA: TGCGCCAGCAGCCCTTCACCTCTAGCGGGGGGGCGCTACGAGCAGTACTTC

D gene: .
clone size: many
V gene: TRBV7-2
J gene: TRBJ1-2
CDR3 protein: CASSPPGTRVGYTF
CDR3 DNA: TGTGCCAGCAGTCCTCCCGGGACACGGGTCGGCTACACCTTC

D gene: .
clone size: .
V gene: TRBV9
J gene: TRBJ1-1
CDR3 protein: CASTPTGSNTEAFF
CDR3 DNA: TGTGCCAGCACTCCCACAGGGTCGAACACTGAAGCTTTCTTT

D gene: .
clone size: .
V gene: TRBV6-1
J gene: TRBJ2-1
CDR3 protein: CASPGPNEQFF
CDR3 DNA: TGTGCCAGCCCTGGGCCCAATGAGCAGTTCTTC

D gene: .
clone size: .
V gene: TRBV4-3
J gene: TRBJ1-2
CDR3 protein: CASSQDRNLGGYTF
CDR3 DNA: TGCGCCAGCAGCCAAGATAGGAACCTTGGTGGCTACACCTTC

D gene: .
clone size: few
V gene: TRBV4-1
J gene: TRBJ1-1
CDR3 protein: CASQGATEAFF
CDR3 DNA: TGCGCCAGCCAAGGGGCCACTGAAGCTTTCTTT

D gene: .
clone size: .
V gene: TRBV28
J gene: TRBJ1-1
CDR3 protein: CASSFMGHKNTEAFF
CDR3 DNA: TGTGCCAGCAGCTTTATGGGCCATAAGAACACTGAAGCTTTCTTT

D gene: .
clone size: few
V gene: TRBV5-1
J gene: TRBJ2-3
CDR3 protein: CASSQGTTQPTDTQYF
CDR3 DNA: TGCGCCAGCAGCCAGGGGACAACTCAGCCCACAGATACGCAGTATTTT

D gene: TRBD2
clone size: .
V gene: TRBV12-3/TRBV12-4
J gene: TRBJ2-1
CDR3 protein: CASSVLAGANEQFF
CDR3 DNA: TGTGCCAGCAGTGTACTAGCGGGAGCCAATGAGCAGTTCTTC

D gene: .
clone size: .
V gene: TRBV20-1
J gene: TRBJ2-3
CDR3 protein: CSARDSGTDTQYF
CDR3 DNA: TGCAGTGCTAGAGATAGCGGCACAGATACGCAGTATTTT

D gene: .
clone size: few
V gene: TRBV20-1
J gene: TRBJ1-1
CDR3 protein: CSAKEGGNTEAFF
CDR3 DNA: TGCAGTGCTAAGGAAGGGGGGAACACTGAAGCTTTCTTT

D gene: TRBD1
clone size: .
V gene: TRBV6-5
J gene: TRBJ2-7
CDR3 protein: CASGLGTDYEQYF
CDR3 DNA: TGTGCCAGCGGCCTAGGGACAGATTACGAGCAGTACTTC

D gene: TRBD2
clone size: .
V gene: TRBV5-1
J gene: TRBJ2-1
CDR3 protein: CASGGTSVSSYNEQFF
CDR3 DNA: TGCGCCAGCGGTGGGACTAGCGTGAGCTCCTACAATGAGCAGTTCTTC

D gene: .
clone size: .
V gene: TRBV12-3/TRBV12-4
J gene: TRBJ1-4
CDR3 protein: CASRSTGRNRKLFF
CDR3 DNA: TGTGCCAGCAGGTCCACAGGGAGGAACCGAAAACTGTTTTTT

D gene: TRBD2
clone size: few
V gene: TRBV6-6
J gene: TRBJ2-5
CDR3 protein: CASSYGLAGKPETQYF
CDR3 DNA: TGTGCCAGCAGTTATGGGTTAGCGGGGAAACCGGAGACCCAGTACTTC

D gene: .
clone size: .
V gene: TRBV4-3
J gene: TRBJ2-7
CDR3 protein: CASSQDHRSSYEQYF
CDR3 DNA: TGCGCCAGCAGCCAAGATCACAGGAGCTCCTACGAGCAGTACTTC

D gene: TRBD2
clone size: .
V gene: TRBV14
J gene: TRBJ2-5
CDR3 protein: CVSSQGGAGEQETQYF
CDR3 DNA: TGTGTCAGCAGCCAAGGAGGAGCGGGGGAGCAAGAGACCCAGTACTTC

D gene: TRBD1
clone size: few
V gene: TRBV12-3/TRBV12-4
J gene: TRBJ2-7
CDR3 protein: CASSFGTGAYEQYF
CDR3 DNA: TGTGCCAGCAGTTTTGGGACAGGGGCCTACGAGCAGTACTTC

D gene: .
clone size: .
V gene: TRBV24-1
J gene: TRBJ1-5
CDR3 protein: CATRGTEHQPQHF
CDR3 DNA: TGTGCCACCAGGGGGACGGAGCATCAGCCCCAGCATTTT

D gene: .
clone size: .
V gene: TRBV25-1
J gene: TRBJ1-2
CDR3 protein: CASSGARGYGYTF
CDR3 DNA: TGTGCCAGCAGTGGTGCTAGGGGTTATGGCTACACCTTC

D gene: .
clone size: .
V gene: TRBV7-9
J gene: TRBJ1-2
CDR3 protein: CASSSPLEGTYGYTF
CDR3 DNA: TGTGCCAGCAGCTCCCCCTTGGAGGGCACCTATGGCTACACCTTC

D gene: TRBD2
clone size: .
V gene: TRBV6-1
J gene: TRBJ2-1
CDR3 protein: CASSTSGPYNEQFF
CDR3 DNA: TGTGCCAGCTCGACTAGCGGTCCCTACAATGAGCAGTTCTTC

D gene: .
clone size: .
V gene: TRBV12-3/TRBV12-4
J gene: TRBJ1-6
CDR3 protein: CANSPEECTLHF
CDR3 DNA: TGTGCCAACAGCCCAGAGGAGTGTACCCTCCACTTT

D gene: .
clone size: .
V gene: TRBV28
J gene: TRBJ2-7
CDR3 protein: CASSLVWQLSSYEQYF
CDR3 DNA: TGTGCCAGCAGTTTAGTGTGGCAGCTGAGCTCCTACGAGCAGTACTTC

D gene: .
clone size: .
V gene: TRBV7-8
J gene: TRBJ2-4
CDR3 protein: CASSSTRTDIQYF
CDR3 DNA: TGTGCCAGCAGCTCTACCCGGACAGACATTCAGTACTTC

D gene: .
clone size: many
V gene: TRBV18
J gene: TRBJ2-7
CDR3 protein: CASSPSVVHEQYF
CDR3 DNA: TGTGCCAGCTCACCATCCGTGGTCCACGAGCAGTACTTC

D gene: TRBD2
clone size: many
V gene: TRBV28
J gene: TRBJ2-7
CDR3 protein: CASSVTSGPFYEQYF
CDR3 DNA: TGTGCCAGCAGTGTGACTAGCGGGCCCTTCTACGAGCAGTACTTC

D gene: .
clone size: .
V gene: TRBV28
J gene: TRBJ2-6
CDR3 protein: CASGMSGGANVLTF
CDR3 DNA: TGTGCCAGCGGCATGTCTGGCGGGGCCAACGTCCTGACTTTC

D gene: .
clone size: .
V gene: TRBV12-3/TRBV12-4
J gene: TRBJ1-5
CDR3 protein: CAGSFRDHFWNQPQHF
CDR3 DNA: TGTGCCGGCAGTTTCAGGGACCACTTTTGGAATCAGCCCCAGCATTTT

D gene: .
clone size: many
V gene: TRBV25-1
J gene: TRBJ2-3
CDR3 protein: CASSKPTGSSTDTQYF
CDR3 DNA: TGTGCCAGCAGTAAACCGACAGGTTCTAGCACAGATACGCAGTATTTT

D gene: .
clone size: .
V gene: TRBV12-3/TRBV12-4
J gene: TRBJ2-5
CDR3 protein: CASLAPRARNEQYF
CDR3 DNA: TGTGCCAGCCTGGCCCCACGGGCTCGGAATGAGCAGTACTTC

D gene: TRBD2
clone size: .
V gene: TRBV12-3/TRBV12-4
J gene: TRBJ2-7
CDR3 protein: CASSFGLASSYNEQYF
CDR3 DNA: TGTGCCAGCAGTTTCGGACTAGCGAGCTCCTACAATGAGCAGTACTTC

D gene: .
clone size: many
V gene: TRBV12-3/TRBV12-4
J gene: TRBJ2-7
CDR3 protein: CASRPDGYEQYF
CDR3 DNA: TGTGCCAGCAGACCGGACGGCTACGAGCAGTACTTC

D gene: .
clone size: many
V gene: TRBV5-1
J gene: TRBJ1-1
CDR3 protein: CASSLADKNTEAFF
CDR3 DNA: TGCGCCAGCAGCTTGGCCGACAAGAACACTGAAGCTTTCTTT

D gene: TRBD1
clone size: .
V gene: TRBV6-1
J gene: TRBJ2-2
CDR3 protein: CASGTGTGNTGELFF
CDR3 DNA: TGTGCCAGCGGAACTGGGACAGGGAACACCGGGGAGCTGTTTTTT

D gene: .
clone size: .
V gene: TRBV4-3
J gene: TRBJ1-5
CDR3 protein: CASSLHPLTGGSNQPQHF
CDR3 DNA: TGCGCCAGCAGCCTCCACCCATTGACAGGAGGGAGCAATCAGCCCCAGCATTTT